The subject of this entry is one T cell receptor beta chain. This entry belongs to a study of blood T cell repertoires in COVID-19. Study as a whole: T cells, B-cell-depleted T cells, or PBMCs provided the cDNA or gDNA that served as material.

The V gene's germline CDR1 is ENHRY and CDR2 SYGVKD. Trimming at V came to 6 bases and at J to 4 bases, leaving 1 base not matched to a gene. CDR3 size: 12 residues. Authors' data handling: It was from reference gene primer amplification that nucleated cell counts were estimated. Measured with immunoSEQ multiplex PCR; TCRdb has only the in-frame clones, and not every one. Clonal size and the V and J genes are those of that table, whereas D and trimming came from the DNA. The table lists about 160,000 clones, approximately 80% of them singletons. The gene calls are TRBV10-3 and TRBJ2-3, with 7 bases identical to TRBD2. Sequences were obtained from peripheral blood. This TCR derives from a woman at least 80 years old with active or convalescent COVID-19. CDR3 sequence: CAIRGGADTQYF. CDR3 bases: TGTGCCATCAGGGGGGGGGCAGATACGCAGTATTTT.